Detailed here is one T cell receptor (beta chain). There is no known antigen for this receptor. Per-base qualities were not stored, and no clone one base away is much larger. V is cut by 5 bases and J by 9 bases, and the space between the germline ends is 10 bases. Per the germline V gene (reference sequence), SEHNR is the CDR1 and FQNEAQ is the CDR2. Its CDR3 holds 11 amino acids, cysteine through phenylalanine. This entry keeps only the CDR3 DNA: 33 bases, framed from base 1. The data derive from a study of T cell responses to AZD1222 COVID-19 vaccine (dated by TCRdb to the early 2020s). Regarding the research as a whole: AZD1222 recipients with second doses at about 4 weeks or about 12 weeks were pooled, because spike-specific TCR depth and breadth did not differ between schedules. A total of around 240 trial participants underwent TCR sequencing, of whom 200 to 220 received two doses of AZD1222 and roughly 25 received two doses of the MenACWY control vaccine. Trial participants were enrolled by age into subgroups of 18-55, 56-69 and 70-plus years, and roughly 150, 30 and 60 TCR-sequenced participants, respectively, were included in these subgroups.

Study-wide conclusions, independent of this receptor: The whole spike protein was spanned by vaccine-associated CD4 TCRs, and dominant responses were seen in regions 160-218 and 743-854. Participants were mostly white British and included more females than males, and it was suggested by the authors that clonal diversity may have been underestimated. Nearly half of unique spike-specific TCRs reportedly recognized epitopes outside regions mutated in the B.1.351 and B.1.1.7 variants. Conclusions about previously exposed vaccinees are limited, since just six or seven AZD1222 recipients were seropositive for SARS-CoV-2 at baseline. The 56-69-year group was small, and its depth increase did not reach significance, likely because of low power. After two AZD1222 doses, both the breadth and the depth of spike-specific TCRs were significantly higher than at day 0 and than in MenACWY recipients. Because no day 14 peak-response samples were available, repertoires were characterized only after the peak T cell response.

The meaning of the sample's time point label: baseline before first vaccination. Samples from vaccinated people were obtained from the UK trials COV001 and COV002, which included a single-blind randomized controlled phase 2/3 trial of AZD1222 (ChAdOx1 nCoV-19) in healthy adults. For TCRbeta chain sequencing, PBMC samples from trial participants were taken at day 0 and at day 28 after the second dose. The CDR3 regions of human TCRbeta chains were analyzed by immunosequencing. As for the original processing: Repertoire TCRs were matched against a reference library of SARS-CoV-2-specific TCRs generated with the MIRA antigen-specificity platform. Breadth was defined as the fraction of unique TCRs that were SARS-CoV-2-associated. Depth was defined as the fraction of total T cells that were SARS-CoV-2-associated. Using the MIRA data, each spike-specific TCR was assigned both to the spike region to which the TCR was reactive and to a CD4 or CD8 class. Log10-transformed breadth and depth values were compared by one-way ANOVA with Sidak's multiple comparisons tests. Held by TCRdb, this immuneACCESS table contains in-frame sequences only and omits some clones. Under half of the omission traces to an unresolved V gene where checked; the cause of the rest is unknown. The V and J calls and the clone size are those of that table, but D and trimming were determined from the DNA. The sample table shows roughly 100,000 clones, and around 90% are seen once. Around 20% of the sample rests with the top ten.

This chain is built from TRBV7-9 and TRBJ1-1, with TRBD1 tentatively as D gene (5 bases match). Material: peripheral blood, obtained on day 0 of AZD1222 vaccination. The TCR sequence derives from an adult in good health. The CDR3 reads CASSPGAQAFF. Read as DNA, the sequence is TGTGCCAGCAGCCCCGGGGCCCAAGCTTTCTTT.